This T cell receptor (beta chain) is from a study of CD8 T cells in ankylosing spondylitis. This clonotype was recorded at least ten times. As yet, its antigen is unknown. Broader study findings: Characteristic of ankylosing spondylitis blood, it appeared, was a TCR beta motif comprising several highly homologous variants. Prior literature has documented some motif variants in synovial fluid and blood from reactive arthritis.

CDR3 length: 14 residues. Between the trimmed V and J ends, which lost 7 bases and 7 bases, there was a span of 19 bases. MiXCR was run by TCRdb on the 5' RACE reads, yielding one entry per CDR3 protein. The table shows around 180,000 distinct CDR3 sequences, with roughly 20% occurring only once. The source is a male donor under 30 with ankylosing spondylitis or in good health (not recorded which). Sequenced input: blood, either unsorted or a sorted T cell fraction (not recorded which). V usage is TRBV12-3 or TRBV12-4 and J usage is TRBJ1-2; no definite D call. The CDR3 loop is CASKRAPLRSGYTF. The DNA for the CDR3 is TGTGCCAGCAAAAGGGCGCCTCTTAGAAGTGGCTACACCTTC.